This T cell receptor beta chain was sequenced in a study of blood T cell repertoires in COVID-19. Study information: Acute and convalescent COVID-19 samples came from the United States, Italy and Spain. T cells, B-cell-depleted T cells, or PBMCs provided the cDNA or gDNA that served as material.

Profiling relied on immunoSEQ multiplex PCR, and the TCRdb table lists in-frame clones only, not all of them. Of 400,000 or so clones listed, 89% are singletons. From germline, CDR1 is SGHTA and CDR2 FQGNSA. V shed 5 bases and J 7 bases; nucleotides not matched to a gene: 6. The CDR3 length is 14 residues. This clonotype was sampled from a woman between 35 and 50 years old with COVID-19, enrolled during active disease. Material for sequencing was peripheral blood. The J gene is TRBJ1-5, the V gene TRBV7-2; 9 bases map to TRBD1. The CDR3 coding sequence is TGTGCCAGCAGCCCCCGGGACAGGGCCCAGCCCCAGCATTTT. Translation: CASSPRDRAQPQHF.